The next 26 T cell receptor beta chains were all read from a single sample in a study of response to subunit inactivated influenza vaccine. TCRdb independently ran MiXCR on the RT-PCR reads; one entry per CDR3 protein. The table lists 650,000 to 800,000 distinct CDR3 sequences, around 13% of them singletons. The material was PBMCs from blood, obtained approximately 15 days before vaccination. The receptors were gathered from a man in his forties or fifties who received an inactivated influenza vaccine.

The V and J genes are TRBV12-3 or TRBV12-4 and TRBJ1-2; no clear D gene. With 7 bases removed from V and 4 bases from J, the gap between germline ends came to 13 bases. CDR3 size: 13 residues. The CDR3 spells CASTQGQIYGYTF. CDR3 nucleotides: TGTGCCAGCACCCAAGGGCAGATCTATGGCTACACCTTC.

For the CDR3, the DNA is TGTGCCAGCAGTCCCGGGACAGGGCCCGAAGGTCGATACTACGAGCAGTACTTC. Translating it yields CASSPGTGPEGRYYEQYF. V gene TRBV2 combines with J gene TRBJ2-7; 9 nucleotides line up with TRBD1. The CDR3 sequence is 18 residues long. The V gene's germline CDR1 is SNHLY and CDR2 FYNNEI. After removal of 5 bases from V and 3 bases from J, the junction contained 17 bases not matched to a gene.

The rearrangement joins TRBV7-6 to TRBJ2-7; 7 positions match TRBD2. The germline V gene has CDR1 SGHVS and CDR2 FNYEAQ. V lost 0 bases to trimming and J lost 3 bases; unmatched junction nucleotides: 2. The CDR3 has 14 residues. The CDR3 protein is CASSLAGDYYEQYF. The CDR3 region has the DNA TGTGCCAGCAGCTTAGCAGGGGACTACTACGAGCAGTACTTC.

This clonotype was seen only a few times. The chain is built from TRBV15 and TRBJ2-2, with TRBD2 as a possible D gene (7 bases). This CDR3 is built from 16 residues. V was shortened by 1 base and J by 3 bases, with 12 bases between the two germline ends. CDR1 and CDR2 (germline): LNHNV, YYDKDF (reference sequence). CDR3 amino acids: CATSRVGGRDTGELFF. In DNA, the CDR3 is TGTGCCACCAGCAGAGTCGGGGGGCGCGACACCGGGGAGCTGTTTTTT. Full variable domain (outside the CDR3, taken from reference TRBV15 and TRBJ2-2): DAMVIQNPRYQVTQFGKPVTLSCSQTLNHNVMYWYQQKSSQAPKLLFHYYDKDFNNEADTPDNFQSRRPNTSFCFLDIRSPGLGDTAMYLCATSRVGGRDTGELFFGEGSRLTVL.

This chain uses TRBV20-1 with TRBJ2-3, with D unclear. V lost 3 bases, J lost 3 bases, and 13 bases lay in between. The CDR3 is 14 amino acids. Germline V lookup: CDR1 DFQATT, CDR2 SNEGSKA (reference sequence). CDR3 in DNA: TGCAGTGCTAGTAGTGGGTTTGGGACAGATACGCAGTATTTT. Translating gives CSASSGFGTDTQYF.

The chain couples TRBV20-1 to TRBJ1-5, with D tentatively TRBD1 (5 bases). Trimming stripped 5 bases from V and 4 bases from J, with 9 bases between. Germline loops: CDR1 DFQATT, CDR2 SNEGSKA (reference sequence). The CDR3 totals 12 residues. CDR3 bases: TGCAGTGCTTACAGGAATAATCAGCCCCAGCATTTT. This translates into CSAYRNNQPQHF.

The DNA for the CDR3 is TGTGCCACCAGTCTGGGGGCTTACGAGCAGTTCTTC. Translation gives CATSLGAYEQFF. The rearrangement joins TRBV24-1 to TRBJ2-1, with D possibly TRBD1 on 6 matching bases. Trimming shortened V by 6 bases and J by 10 bases, and 12 bases separated the two germline ends. The CDR3 consists of 12 residues. Germline-derived CDR1 and CDR2 are KGHDR and SFDVKD.

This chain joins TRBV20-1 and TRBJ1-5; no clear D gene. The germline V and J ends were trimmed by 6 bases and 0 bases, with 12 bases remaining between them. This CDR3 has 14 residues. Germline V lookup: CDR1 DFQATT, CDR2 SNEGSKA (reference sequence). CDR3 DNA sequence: TGCAGTGCGACCGGGAGTTATAGCAATCAGCCCCAGCATTTT. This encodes CSATGSYSNQPQHF.

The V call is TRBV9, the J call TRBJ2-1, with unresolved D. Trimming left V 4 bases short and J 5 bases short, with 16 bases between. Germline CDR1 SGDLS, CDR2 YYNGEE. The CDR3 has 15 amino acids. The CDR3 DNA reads TGTGCCAGCAGCCTAGGTGTCGGTGGCAACAATGAGCAGTTCTTC. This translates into CASSLGVGGNNEQFF.

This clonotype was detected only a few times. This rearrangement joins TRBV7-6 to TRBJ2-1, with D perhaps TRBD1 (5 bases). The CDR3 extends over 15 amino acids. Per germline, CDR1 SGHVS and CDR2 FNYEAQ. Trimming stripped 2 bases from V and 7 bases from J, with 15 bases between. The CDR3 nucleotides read TGTGCCAGCAGCTTACAGGGCCCCCTAGGAAATGAGCAGTTCTTC. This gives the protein CASSLQGPLGNEQFF.

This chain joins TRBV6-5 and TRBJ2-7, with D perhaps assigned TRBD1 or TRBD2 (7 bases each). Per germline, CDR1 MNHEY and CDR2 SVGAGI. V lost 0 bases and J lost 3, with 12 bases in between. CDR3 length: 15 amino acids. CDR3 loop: CASSYSGGGGYEQYF. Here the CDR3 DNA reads TGTGCCAGCAGTTACTCGGGAGGGGGCGGCTACGAGCAGTACTTC.

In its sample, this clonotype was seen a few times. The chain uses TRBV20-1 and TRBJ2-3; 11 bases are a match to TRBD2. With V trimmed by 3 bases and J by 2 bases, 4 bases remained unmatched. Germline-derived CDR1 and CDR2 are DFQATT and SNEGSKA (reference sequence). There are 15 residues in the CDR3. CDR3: CSARGSGRATDTQYF. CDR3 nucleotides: TGCAGTGCTAGGGGTAGCGGGAGGGCCACAGATACGCAGTATTTT.

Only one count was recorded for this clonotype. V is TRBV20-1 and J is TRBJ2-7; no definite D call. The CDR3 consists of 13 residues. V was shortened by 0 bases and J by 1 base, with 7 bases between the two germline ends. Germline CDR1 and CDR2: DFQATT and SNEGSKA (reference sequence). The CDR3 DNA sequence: TGCAGTGCTAGAGAGGTGAAATCCTACGAGCAGTACTTC. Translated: CSAREVKSYEQYF.

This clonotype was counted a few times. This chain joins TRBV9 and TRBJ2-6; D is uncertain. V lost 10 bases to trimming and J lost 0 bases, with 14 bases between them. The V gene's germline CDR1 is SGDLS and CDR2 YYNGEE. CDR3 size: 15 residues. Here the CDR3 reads CAESWNFSGANVLTF. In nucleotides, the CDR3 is TGTGCCGAGAGTTGGAACTTCTCTGGGGCCAACGTCCTGACTTTC.

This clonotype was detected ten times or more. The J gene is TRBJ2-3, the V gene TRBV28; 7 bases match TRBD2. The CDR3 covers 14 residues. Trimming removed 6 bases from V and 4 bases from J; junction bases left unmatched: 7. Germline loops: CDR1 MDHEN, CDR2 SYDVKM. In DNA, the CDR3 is TGTGCCAGCAGGCAGGGAGGGACGGCAGATACGCAGTATTTT. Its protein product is CASRQGGTADTQYF.

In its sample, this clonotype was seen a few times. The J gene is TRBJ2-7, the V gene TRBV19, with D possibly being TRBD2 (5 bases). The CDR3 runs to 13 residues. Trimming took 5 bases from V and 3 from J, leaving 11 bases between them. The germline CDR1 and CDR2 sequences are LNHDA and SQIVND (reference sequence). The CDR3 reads CASSLIGSYEQYF. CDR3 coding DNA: TGTGCCAGTAGTCTAATAGGGAGCTACGAGCAGTACTTC. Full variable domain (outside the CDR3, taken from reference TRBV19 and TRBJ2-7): DGGITQSPKYLFRKEGQNVTLSCEQNLNHDAMYWYRQDPGQGLRLIYYSQIVNDFQKGDIAEGYSVSREKKESFPLTVTSAQKNPTAFYLCASSLIGSYEQYFGPGTRLTVT.

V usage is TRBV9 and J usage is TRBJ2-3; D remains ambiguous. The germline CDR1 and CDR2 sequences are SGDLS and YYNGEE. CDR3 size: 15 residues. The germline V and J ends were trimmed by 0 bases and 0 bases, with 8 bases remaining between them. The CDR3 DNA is TGTGCCAGCAGCGTAGGCGTAGCTAGCACAGATACGCAGTATTTT. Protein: CASSVGVASTDTQYF.

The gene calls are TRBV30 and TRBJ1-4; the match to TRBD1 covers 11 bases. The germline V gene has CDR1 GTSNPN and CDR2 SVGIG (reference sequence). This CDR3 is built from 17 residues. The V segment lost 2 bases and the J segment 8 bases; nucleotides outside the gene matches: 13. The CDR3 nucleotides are TGTGCCTGGAGTTCGCGGACAGGGGGCTGGCGGGTCGAAAAACTGTTTTTT. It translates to CAWSSRTGGWRVEKLFF.

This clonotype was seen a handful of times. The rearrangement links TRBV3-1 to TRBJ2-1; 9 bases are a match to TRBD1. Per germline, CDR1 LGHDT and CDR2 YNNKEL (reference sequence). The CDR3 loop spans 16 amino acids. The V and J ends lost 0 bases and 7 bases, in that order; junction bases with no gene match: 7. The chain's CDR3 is CASSQEWDRDFNEQFF. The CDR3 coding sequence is TGTGCCAGCAGCCAAGAGTGGGACAGGGATTTTAATGAGCAGTTCTTC.

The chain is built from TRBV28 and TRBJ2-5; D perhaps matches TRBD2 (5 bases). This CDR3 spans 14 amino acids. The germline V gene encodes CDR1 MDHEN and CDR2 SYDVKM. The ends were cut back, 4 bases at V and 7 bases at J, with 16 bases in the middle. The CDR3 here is CASSSWERRWTQYF. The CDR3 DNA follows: TGTGCCAGCAGTTCATGGGAGAGGCGGTGGACCCAGTACTTC.

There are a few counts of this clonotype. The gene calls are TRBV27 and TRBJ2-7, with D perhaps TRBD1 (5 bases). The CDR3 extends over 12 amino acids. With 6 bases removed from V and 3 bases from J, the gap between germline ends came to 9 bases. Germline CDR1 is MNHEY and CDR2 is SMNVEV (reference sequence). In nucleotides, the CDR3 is TGTGCCAGCAGATATGACAGCTACGAGCAGTACTTC. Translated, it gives CASRYDSYEQYF.

CDR3 sequence (DNA): TGTGCCAGCAGTTCTCCTAGACAGGGTATTTCTTACGAGCAGTACTTC. It yields the protein CASSSPRQGISYEQYF. This chain joins TRBV28 and TRBJ2-7; 7 nucleotides line up with TRBD1. V lost 4 bases, J lost 4 bases, and 13 bases stayed unmatched. Germline V gene sequence: CDR1 MDHEN, CDR2 SYDVKM. This CDR3 contains 16 residues. The whole variable domain, remainder taken from reference TRBV28 and TRBJ2-7, is DVKVTQSSRYLVKRTGEKVFLECVQDMDHENMFWYRQDPGLGLRLIYFSYDVKMKEKGDIPEGYSVSREKKERFSLILESASTNQTSMYLCASSSPRQGISYEQYFGPGTRLTVT.

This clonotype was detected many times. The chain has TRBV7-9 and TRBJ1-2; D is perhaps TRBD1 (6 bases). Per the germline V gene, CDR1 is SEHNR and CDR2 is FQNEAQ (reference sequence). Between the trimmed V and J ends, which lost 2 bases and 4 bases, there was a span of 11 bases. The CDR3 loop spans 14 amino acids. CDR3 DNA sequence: TGTGCCAGCAGCTTACAGGGGCTCGTCTATGGCTACACCTTC. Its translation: CASSLQGLVYGYTF. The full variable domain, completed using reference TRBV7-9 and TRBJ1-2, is DTGVSQNPRHKITKRGQNVTFRCDPISEHNRLYWYRQTLGQGPEFLTYFQNEAQLEKSRLLSDRFSAERPKGSFSTLEIQRTEQGDSAMYLCASSLQGLVYGYTFGSGTRLTVV.

CDR3 sequence: CASSQNPGQPQHF. Written as DNA, the CDR3 is TGTGCCAGCAGTCAAAACCCCGGTCAGCCCCAGCATTTT. The rearrangement links TRBV12-3 or TRBV12-4 to TRBJ1-5; no reliable D call. Trimming pared 5 bases from V and 6 bases from J, leaving 11 bases between. The CDR3 is made up of 13 amino acids.

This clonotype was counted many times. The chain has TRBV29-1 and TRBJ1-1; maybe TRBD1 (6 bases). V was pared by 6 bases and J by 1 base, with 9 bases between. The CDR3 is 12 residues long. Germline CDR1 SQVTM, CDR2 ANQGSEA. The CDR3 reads CSVVQGNTEAFF. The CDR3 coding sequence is TGCAGCGTCGTACAGGGGAACACTGAAGCTTTCTTT.

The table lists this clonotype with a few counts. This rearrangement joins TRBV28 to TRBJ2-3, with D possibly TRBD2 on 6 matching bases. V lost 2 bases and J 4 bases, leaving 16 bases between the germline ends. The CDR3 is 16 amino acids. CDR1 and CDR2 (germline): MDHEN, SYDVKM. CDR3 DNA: TGTGCCAGCAGTTTAAGCCGCGGGAAGGGCGCAGATACGCAGTATTTT. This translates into CASSLSRGKGADTQYF.